The text below deals with one T cell receptor beta chain. The repertoire was sequenced with immunoSEQ multiplex PCR; TCRdb's copy has only in-frame clones and lacks some. The table has tens of thousands of clones, around 90% seen once; the top ten hold roughly 1.2%. The entry originates in a study of T cell changes during pregnancy in multiple sclerosis. The CDR3 is made up of 14 amino acids. Germline values: CDR1 SGHVS, CDR2 FQNEAQ. The V gene lost 2 bases and the J gene lost 1 base, with 9 bases spanning the gap. The receptor was isolated from a female donor with multiple sclerosis, enrolled in a pregnancy study. The V call is TRBV7-8, the J call TRBJ2-7; no clear D gene. Source: peripheral blood, taken in the third trimester of pregnancy. CDR3 bases: TGTGCCAGCAGCTTACAGGCAGGATCCTACGAGCAGTACTTC. It specifies CASSLQAGSYEQYF.